This note documents a single T cell receptor beta chain sequence. This specimen belongs to a study of blood T cell repertoires in COVID-19. Across the study: Sites across the United States, Italy and Spain contributed samples from acute and convalescent COVID-19. The analysed material was cDNA or gDNA that came from T cells, B-cell-depleted T cells, or PBMCs.

In the original analysis: Estimates of nucleated cell counts were drawn from the amplification of reference gene primers. Repertoires were generated with immunoSEQ multiplex PCR, while TCRdb's copy carries only in-frame clones and drops some. That table supplies the V and J calls and clone size; D and trimming were determined from the DNA. The data show over 100,000 clones, approximately 84% seen once. The CDR3 consists of 16 residues. Germline-derived CDR1 and CDR2 are SGHTA and FQGNSA. V lost 0 bases to trimming and J lost 5 bases; unmatched junction nucleotides: 8. Sequencing was performed on peripheral blood. The rearrangement joins TRBV7-2 to TRBJ2-5, with TRBD1 identical over 8 bases. This TCR came from a man aged 40-50 years with acute or convalescent COVID-19. CDR3 nucleotide sequence: TGTGCCAGCAGCTTAGCCCCCCCAGGGGGCGCCGAGACCCAGTACTTC. This gives the protein CASSLAPPGGAETQYF.